A single T cell receptor (beta chain) is shown here with its context. The antigen is unknown. These data belong to a study of T-cell reconstitution after alpha-beta-depleted transplantation in children. Overall study results and limits: By about two months after transplant, alpha-beta T cells reportedly arose from several hundred graft clones that had expanded. Diversity of TCRbeta at day 60 was high in some patients, arising from surviving recipient T cells and thymic progenitors. T-cell counts and diversity were attributed mostly to newly produced T cells one year after transplant.

This sample's TCRbeta library carried unique molecular identifier barcodes. TCRdb recomputed calls from the PCR reads with MiXCR, one row per CDR3 protein. The data hold about 610,000 distinct CDR3 sequences, with 25% to 30% observed a single time. This clonotype was obtained from a boy younger than two with Wiskott-Aldrich syndrome, due to receive a stem cell transplant. Sequencing was performed on PBMCs, taken before TCRalphabeta/CD19-depleted stem cell transplant.

The CDR3 is CSATVRRAGPGTDTQYF. CDR3 sequence (DNA): TGCAGTGCTACAGTCCGAAGAGCGGGACCAGGCACAGATACGCAGTATTTT. This chain links TRBV20-1 with TRBJ2-3, with 7 positions matching TRBD2. V dropped 4 bases and J dropped 1; count of bases not matched to a gene: 14. This CDR3 contains 17 residues. Germline assignment: CDR1 DFQATT and CDR2 SNEGSKA (reference sequence).